The rows below give T cell receptor beta chains drawn from one sample of a study of long-term antiretroviral therapy in people with HIV. The repertoire was sequenced with immunoSEQ multiplex PCR; TCRdb's copy has only in-frame clones and lacks some. The sample contains 30,000 or so clones, about 70% of which appear only once. The sample here was unsorted PBMCs, taken 3 years after starting antiretroviral therapy. The receptors shown here come from a man between 50 and 59 years old with HIV. Both conserved end residues are part of each CDR3. The D gene is left open where the match is weak. The size of a clone is reported for some rows only, either as once, few or many, or as a class for expanded clones.

v_gene: TRBV5-1; d_gene: TRBD1; abundance: few; j_gene: TRBJ2-3; CDR3nt: TGCGCCAGCAGCTTGGGACAGGGGGCAGATACGCAGTATTTT; CDR3aa: CASSLGQGADTQYF
v_gene: TRBV6-6; d_gene: .; abundance: .; j_gene: TRBJ2-7; CDR3nt: TGTGCCAGCAGTTACTCCCCTAGCTCCTACGAGCAGTACTTC; CDR3aa: CASSYSPSSYEQYF
v_gene: TRBV5-4; d_gene: TRBD1; abundance: .; j_gene: TRBJ1-1; CDR3nt: TGTGCCAGCAGCTTGGGACAGGGTGGCCCTGAAGCTTTCTTT; CDR3aa: CASSLGQGGPEAFF
v_gene: TRBV27; d_gene: .; abundance: .; j_gene: TRBJ2-2; CDR3nt: TGTGCCAGCAGCCGAGACAGGAACACCGGGGAGCTGTTTTTT; CDR3aa: CASSRDRNTGELFF
v_gene: TRBV7-2; d_gene: .; abundance: .; j_gene: TRBJ2-3; CDR3nt: TGTGCCAGCAGCTTAGGGACTAGCACAGATACGCAGTATTTT; CDR3aa: CASSLGTSTDTQYF
v_gene: TRBV19; d_gene: .; abundance: .; j_gene: TRBJ1-1; CDR3nt: TGTGCCAGTATTGCACAGGGAGAAACTGAAGCTTTCTTT; CDR3aa: CASIAQGETEAFF
v_gene: TRBV5-5; d_gene: TRBD1; abundance: .; j_gene: TRBJ1-5; CDR3nt: TGTGCCAGCAGCCCGGGACAGGGGGCATCCCCTCAGCCCCAGCATTTT; CDR3aa: CASSPGQGASPQPQHF
v_gene: TRBV18; d_gene: .; abundance: .; j_gene: TRBJ2-2; CDR3nt: TGTGCCAGCTCACCGTTGGACACCGGGGAGCTGTTTTTT; CDR3aa: CASSPLDTGELFF
v_gene: TRBV4-2; d_gene: .; abundance: .; j_gene: TRBJ1-4; CDR3nt: TGTGCCAGCAGCCCGGGACCTAATAATGAAAAACTGTTTTTT; CDR3aa: CASSPGPNNEKLFF
v_gene: TRBV7-2; d_gene: .; abundance: .; j_gene: TRBJ2-7; CDR3nt: TGTGCCAGCAGCTTAGCCGGACTATCCCTCTCCTACGAGCAGTACTTC; CDR3aa: CASSLAGLSLSYEQYF
v_gene: TRBV11-3; d_gene: .; abundance: few; j_gene: TRBJ2-2; CDR3nt: TGTGCCAGTAAAAACCCCGGGGAGCTGTTTTTT; CDR3aa: CASKNPGELFF
v_gene: TRBV27; d_gene: TRBD1; abundance: .; j_gene: TRBJ2-7; CDR3nt: TGTGCCAGCAGTTCCGTCGGGACAGGGTATCTGGGAGCCTACGAGCAGTACTTC; CDR3aa: CASSSVGTGYLGAYEQYF
v_gene: TRBV6-1; d_gene: TRBD2; abundance: few; j_gene: TRBJ2-7; CDR3nt: TGTGCCAGCAATTTAGCGGGAGTAGGCGAGCAGTACTTC; CDR3aa: CASNLAGVGEQYF
v_gene: TRBV6-1; d_gene: TRBD2; abundance: .; j_gene: TRBJ2-3; CDR3nt: TGTGCCAGCAGTGAACCTAGCGGGGCGGGAGCAGATACGCAGTATTTT; CDR3aa: CASSEPSGAGADTQYF
v_gene: TRBV29-1; d_gene: .; abundance: .; j_gene: TRBJ2-3; CDR3nt: TGCAGCGCCTTACACGGAGATACGCAGTATTTT; CDR3aa: CSALHGDTQYF
v_gene: TRBV5-1; d_gene: TRBD1; abundance: .; j_gene: TRBJ2-7; CDR3nt: TGCGCCAGCAGCCCGGCGTGGACAGGGGATGAGCAGTACTTC; CDR3aa: CASSPAWTGDEQYF
v_gene: TRBV10-3; d_gene: .; abundance: .; j_gene: TRBJ1-2; CDR3nt: TGTGCCATCAGTGAGATCGGGACGGACTACACCTTC; CDR3aa: CAISEIGTDYTF
v_gene: TRBV28; d_gene: .; abundance: .; j_gene: TRBJ1-2; CDR3nt: TGTGCCAGCAGTCTGGACTACTATGGCTACACCTTC; CDR3aa: CASSLDYYGYTF
v_gene: TRBV5-5; d_gene: TRBD2; abundance: .; j_gene: TRBJ2-7; CDR3nt: TGTGCCAGCAGCAGAACCGGGACTAGCGTCTACGAGCAGTACTTC; CDR3aa: CASSRTGTSVYEQYF
v_gene: TRBV11-1; d_gene: .; abundance: .; j_gene: TRBJ1-2; CDR3nt: TGTGCCAGCACCCTGGACAGAAGTTATGGCTACACCTTC; CDR3aa: CASTLDRSYGYTF
v_gene: TRBV27; d_gene: TRBD1; abundance: .; j_gene: TRBJ1-5; CDR3nt: TGTGCCAGCAGTTTCCTCCCCAGGGGGAATCAGCCCCAGCATTTT; CDR3aa: CASSFLPRGNQPQHF
v_gene: TRBV28; d_gene: TRBD1; abundance: .; j_gene: TRBJ1-2; CDR3nt: TGTGCCAGCAGTGTAACAGGGGTGGCCTATGGCTACACCTTC; CDR3aa: CASSVTGVAYGYTF
v_gene: TRBV5-1; d_gene: .; abundance: few; j_gene: TRBJ1-2; CDR3nt: TGCGCCAGCAGAGAACAACGTAGCTACACCTTC; CDR3aa: CASREQRSYTF
v_gene: TRBV29-1; d_gene: .; abundance: .; j_gene: TRBJ1-2; CDR3nt: TGCAGCGTTGAAGATCCGGACCTTTACTATGGCTACACCTTC; CDR3aa: CSVEDPDLYYGYTF
v_gene: TRBV6-5; d_gene: .; abundance: .; j_gene: TRBJ2-5; CDR3nt: TGTGCCAGCAGTTACTCCGGCGGAGCTCAAGAGACCCAGTACTTC; CDR3aa: CASSYSGGAQETQYF
v_gene: TRBV28; d_gene: .; abundance: .; j_gene: TRBJ2-7; CDR3nt: TGTGCCAGCAGTTCGGGACACCCCGCCCCACAGCAGTACTTC; CDR3aa: CASSSGHPAPQQYF
v_gene: TRBV27; d_gene: .; abundance: once; j_gene: TRBJ1-1; CDR3nt: TGTGCCAGCAGTTTATCCATCCCCGGGTTGGCGAACACTGAAGCTTTCTTT; CDR3aa: CASSLSIPGLANTEAFF
v_gene: TRBV2; d_gene: .; abundance: .; j_gene: TRBJ1-1; CDR3nt: TGTGCCAGCAGTGTGATGGGGGCGGACACTGAAGCTTTCTTT; CDR3aa: CASSVMGADTEAFF
v_gene: TRBV7-7; d_gene: .; abundance: .; j_gene: TRBJ2-5; CDR3nt: TGTGCCAGCAGCCCGCGGCGGGCAGACCAAGAGACCCAGTACTTC; CDR3aa: CASSPRRADQETQYF